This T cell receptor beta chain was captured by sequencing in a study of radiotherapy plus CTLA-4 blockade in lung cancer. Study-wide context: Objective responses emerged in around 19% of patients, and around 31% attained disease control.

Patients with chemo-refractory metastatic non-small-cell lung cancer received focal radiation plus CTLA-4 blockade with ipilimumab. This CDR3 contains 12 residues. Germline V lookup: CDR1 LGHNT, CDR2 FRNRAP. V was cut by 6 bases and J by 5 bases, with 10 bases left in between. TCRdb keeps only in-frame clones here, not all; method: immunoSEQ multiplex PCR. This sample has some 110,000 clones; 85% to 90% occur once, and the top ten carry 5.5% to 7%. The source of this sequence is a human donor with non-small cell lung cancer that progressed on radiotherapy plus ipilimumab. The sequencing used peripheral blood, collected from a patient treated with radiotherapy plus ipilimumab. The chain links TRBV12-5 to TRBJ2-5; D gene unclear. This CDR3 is CASGATEETQYF. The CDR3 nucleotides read TGTGCTAGTGGCGCAACGGAGGAGACCCAGTACTTC.